The TCR beta chain described here comes from a study of shared clonotypes between healthy human individuals. The length of the CDR3 is 16 residues. V gave up 0 bases and J gave up 1 base; unmatched junction bases: 6. The germline CDR1 and CDR2 sequences are SGHNT and YYREEE (reference sequence). Whole-study findings and limits: The small donor group covered limited genetic and exposure diversity. Investigators expected sequencing depth to affect clonotype sharing among donors.

Assay used: immunoSEQ multiplex PCR; TCRdb lists only in-frame clones, some missing. The table includes under 1,100,000 clones, about 80% detected once. In regard to this clone: What it binds is unknown.

Sequenced sample: memory CD4+ T cells sorted from blood. Subset described: CD45RA-negative fraction. V and J are TRBV5-4 and TRBJ2-5; 7 nucleotides agree with TRBD2. The TCR comes from a man between 18 and 29 years old in good health. CDR3: CASSLEGGFAQETQYF. CDR3 in DNA: TGTGCCAGCAGCTTGGAGGGAGGGTTTGCCCAAGAGACCCAGTACTTC.